This T cell receptor beta chain emerged from a study of molecular identifiers for immune sequencing clone quantification (dated by TCRdb to 2016 to 2019). Study-wide context: For a replicate experiment, RNA from around 20,000 or 100,000 naive CD8 T cells was divided into five aliquots, and four of the five aliquots were sequenced. The study was a methods study using CD8 T cells to benchmark molecular-identifier clustering-based TCR repertoire sequencing (MIDCIRS) and TCR RNA copy counting. Study-wide conclusions, independent of this receptor: The naive libraries included spiked-in Jurkat TCR RNA (roughly 11 copies' worth), and this RNA is not part of the donor repertoire. In CMV-specific effector cells, over 97% of molecules were held by clones above 20 RNA copies, whereas under 1% of molecules were held by such clones in naive cells. Without barcode sub-clustering, chimeric consensus sequences inflated TCR diversity; chimeras reached as high as 47%. The sizes of highly expanded clones could end up underestimated when identical TCR molecules share a barcode. Spiked-in Jurkat TCR RNA equivalent to a single cell was reported to be detectable even among 980,000 or so naive CD8 T cells. Modeling indicated approximately 3.1 TCR RNA copies recovered per cell, compared with 7.5 to 10 by digital PCR, which implies a capture efficiency of approximately 29%.

The germline V gene encodes CDR1 SGHDN and CDR2 FVKESK. Trimmed from V: 3 bases; trimmed from J: 0 bases; junction bases lacking a gene match: 8. From its cysteine to its phenylalanine, the CDR3 spans 16 amino acids. Left in the record is the CDR3 DNA by itself, 48 bases read in frame from the first base. The method was PCR. Sequencing instrument: NextSeq 500. Bulk TCR libraries were made following a previously described method, with the TCR primers given in Table S5. Purification of total RNA was performed with the Qiagen AllPrep DNA/RNA kit. Before analysis, reads from multiple sequencing runs of the same library were pooled. Per the authors' processing: Reads were retained only if the reads had an exact TCR constant sequence, and the retained reads were trimmed to 150 nt and grouped according to their 12-nt molecular barcodes. Within each barcode group, reads were sub-clustered at a 15% Levenshtein threshold, and quality-weighted consensus sequences were built per RNA molecule. Non-functional sequences were excluded, and lower-count sequences lying one edit away from another sequence were also excluded. Barcode sub-clusters with fewer than 20% of the maximum read count were removed, based on fitting two negative binomial distributions. The raw public data were reprocessed by TCRdb itself: fastp quality trimming at Q25, MiXCR clonotype calling, in-frame beta chains only. Rows with one shared CDR3 protein collapse into an entry with the most common genes and DNA. TCRdb's processing, not the authors' own work, is the source of the V and J calls. The sample records around 100,000 distinct CDR3 sequences, 35% to 40% of which are singletons. The ten largest clones represent under 5.5% of the sample.

Libraries of naive CD8 T cells were built from anywhere between roughly 17,000 and 1,000,000 sorted cells, with 10%, 30% or 50% of the purified RNA used. On a BD FACSAria II, naive CD8 T cells were FACS-sorted as CD8+CD4-CCR7+CD45RA+ and collected into RLT Plus buffer. Ten to eleven TCR copies' worth of Jurkat RNA were spiked into about 20,000-1,100,000 naive CD8 T cell samples to test detection sensitivity. Enrichment of CD8 T cells was done with RosetteSep CD8+ T Cell Enrichment Cocktail plus Ficoll-Paque, and ACK red cell lysis came afterward. Ten or more counts support this clonotype. This clone's antigen is unknown. Base quality data are lacking; no much larger clone is found one base away.

This TCR was sampled from a human donor in good health. Some libraries in this study had Jurkat cell RNA spiked in. This chain joins TRBV14 to TRBJ2-7; TRBD2 fits 7 bases in the junction. The sample taken for sequencing was naive CD8+ T cells from blood, with Jurkat cell RNA spiked in. The cell subset or site label of this sample denotes: FACS-sorted CD8+CD4-CCR7+CD45RA+ naive T cells. The nucleotides are TGTGCCAGCAGCCACGGCCTAGCGGAGTCCTCCTACGAGCAGTACTTC. Translated, this gives CASSHGLAESSYEQYF.